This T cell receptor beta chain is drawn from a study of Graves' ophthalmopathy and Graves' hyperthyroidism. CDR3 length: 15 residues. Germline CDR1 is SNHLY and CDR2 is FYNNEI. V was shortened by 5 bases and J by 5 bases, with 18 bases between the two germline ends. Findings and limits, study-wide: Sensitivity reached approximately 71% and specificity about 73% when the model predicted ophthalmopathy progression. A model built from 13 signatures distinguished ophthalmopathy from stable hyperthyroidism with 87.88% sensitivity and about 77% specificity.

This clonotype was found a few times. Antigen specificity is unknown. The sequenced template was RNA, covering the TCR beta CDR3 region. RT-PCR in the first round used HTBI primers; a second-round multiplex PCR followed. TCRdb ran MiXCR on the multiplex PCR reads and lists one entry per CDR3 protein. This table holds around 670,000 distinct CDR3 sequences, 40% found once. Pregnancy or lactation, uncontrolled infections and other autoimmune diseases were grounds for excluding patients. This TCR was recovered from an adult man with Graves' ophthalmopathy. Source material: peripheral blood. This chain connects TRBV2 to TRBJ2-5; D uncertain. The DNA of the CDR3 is TGTGCCAGCAGTACAACGTGGCGGCTAGGCGAGACCCAGTACTTC. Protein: CASSTTWRLGETQYF.